A selection of T cell receptor beta chains follows, all from one sample in a study of PD-L1 blockade in urothelial cancer. The assay was immunoSEQ multiplex PCR, and TCRdb's table has in-frame clones only and misses some. The repertoire holds around 71,000 clones, with 70% to 90% as singletons. The sample was PBMCs, taken around atezolizumab (anti-PD-L1) treatment. The receptors here all came from a man in his forties with urothelial cancer. The CDR3 runs from the conserved cysteine through the conserved F or W. The D gene is left open where the match is weak. Size values are once, few and many counts, or a class for expanded clones, and some rows have none.

D gene,clone size,J gene,V gene,CDR3 DNA,CDR3 protein
NA,NA,TRBJ1-2,TRBV6-4,TGTGCCAGCAGTGCCGCCGGGAGGTTAGGTGGCTACACCTTC,CASSAAGRLGGYTF
TRBD1,NA,TRBJ2-7,TRBV5-1,TGCGCCAGCAGCTTGGCCCAAGGGGGCGTCGACGAGCAGTACTTC,CASSLAQGGVDEQYF
TRBD1,NA,TRBJ2-2,TRBV6-5,TGTGCCAGCAGTTTCGGACAGGGGAACACCGGGGAGCTGTTTTTT,CASSFGQGNTGELFF
NA,NA,TRBJ1-2,TRBV12-5,TGTGCTAGTGGTTTGGTACTAGGGCAGGCAACTAACTATGGCTACACCTTC,CASGLVLGQATNYGYTF
NA,NA,TRBJ1-5,TRBV6-1,TGTGCCAGCAGTGAACTTGGAGGACCGAATCAGCCCCAGCATTTT,CASSELGGPNQPQHF
TRBD1,NA,TRBJ2-7,TRBV27,TGTGCCAGCAGGAGGGACAGTCGTTCCCCTTCCTACGAGCAGTACTTC,CASRRDSRSPSYEQYF
TRBD1,few,TRBJ1-2,TRBV9,TGTGCCAGCAGCGTAGACAGGGGACAATATGGCTACACCTTC,CASSVDRGQYGYTF
NA,NA,TRBJ2-2,TRBV9,TGTGCCAGCAGTTTCTCCACCGGGGAGCTGTTTTTT,CASSFSTGELFF
NA,NA,TRBJ2-7,TRBV28,TGTGCCAGCAGTTTGGGCGGGACCTACGAGCAGTACTTC,CASSLGGTYEQYF
TRBD2,NA,TRBJ2-6,TRBV10-1,TGCGCCAGCAGCCTTAGGCTAGCGGGAGTGATCTCTGGGGCCAACGTCCTGACTTTC,CASSLRLAGVISGANVLTF
NA,NA,TRBJ2-4,TRBV19,TGTGCCAGTAGTGCAAGCGCACAAAACATTCAGTACTTC,CASSASAQNIQYF
TRBD2,few,TRBJ2-1,TRBV9,TGTGCCAGCAGCGGTCGGGAGGGCCACGACAATGAGCAGTTCTTC,CASSGREGHDNEQFF
NA,NA,TRBJ1-4,TRBV4-3,TGCGCCAGCAGCCAAGAAACCAGGGGTATGATGGGGGCTAATGAAAAACTGTTTTTT,CASSQETRGMMGANEKLFF
NA,NA,TRBJ2-7,TRBV18,TGTGCCAGCTCACCGGGACACGCACCTACCTACGAGCAGTACTTC,CASSPGHAPTYEQYF
NA,NA,TRBJ1-5,TRBV19,TGTGCCAGTAGTATTTCGGGAGCGCAGCGTGGTCAGCCCCAGCATTTT,CASSISGAQRGQPQHF
NA,NA,TRBJ2-1,TRBV27,TGTGCCAGCACCTTCCTAGCCGGGGCCTACAATGAGCAGTTCTTC,CASTFLAGAYNEQFF
TRBD2,NA,TRBJ2-1,TRBV7-3,TGTGCCAGCAGCTTCGGGACTAGCGGGAACAATGAGCAGTTCTTC,CASSFGTSGNNEQFF
TRBD1,NA,TRBJ1-2,TRBV30,TGTGCCTGGAGACAGGGGACCTATGGCTACACCTTC,CAWRQGTYGYTF
NA,NA,TRBJ1-5,TRBV28,TGTGCCAGCTGGGGACAAATCAATCAGCCCCAGCATTTT,CASWGQINQPQHF
NA,NA,TRBJ2-7,TRBV7-3,TGTGCCAGCAGCATAACAGGGGGGGACTACGAGCAGTACTTC,CASSITGGDYEQYF
NA,NA,TRBJ2-7,TRBV30,TGTGCCTGCCTGAACAGTTACGAGCAGTACTTC,CACLNSYEQYF
TRBD2,NA,TRBJ2-7,TRBV4-2,TGTGCCAGCAGCCAAGAAGGGATAGCGGGAGGCGCCTACGAGCAGTACTTC,CASSQEGIAGGAYEQYF
NA,NA,TRBJ2-3,TRBV2,TGTGCCAGCAGTAAACATCCCAACACAGATACGCAGTATTTT,CASSKHPNTDTQYF
TRBD1,NA,TRBJ1-1,TRBV2,TGTGCCAGCAGTGAAGGGAGGAGACAGGGGATGATTAACTCTGAAGCTTTCTTT,CASSEGRRQGMINSEAFF
NA,few,TRBJ2-1,TRBV9,TGTGCCAGCAGCGTAGATGACTCCCGAGGGGGGTTCTTC,CASSVDDSRGGFF
NA,NA,TRBJ1-1,TRBV30,TGTGCCTGGAATTACAGGTTCGACACTGAAGCTTTCTTT,CAWNYRFDTEAFF
TRBD2,NA,TRBJ2-3,TRBV5-4,TGTGCCAGCAGCTTTGGGGCTAGCGGGATGGCGACAGATACGCAGTATTTT,CASSFGASGMATDTQYF
NA,few,TRBJ2-7,TRBV5-6,TGTGCCAGCAGCTTGGGACAGTCCTACGGGCAGTACTTC,CASSLGQSYGQYF
TRBD1,NA,TRBJ1-4,TRBV5-4,TGTGCCAGCAGCAGACAGGGCAGTGAAAAACTGTTTTTT,CASSRQGSEKLFF
TRBD2,NA,TRBJ2-6,TRBV19,TGTGCCAGTACCACGGGGGGGTCTGGGGCCAACGTCCTGACTTTC,CASTTGGSGANVLTF
TRBD1,many,TRBJ1-1,TRBV6-6,TGTGCCAGCAGGATAATGGGACAGGCGGAAGCTTTCTTT,CASRIMGQAEAFF
NA,once,TRBJ2-6,TRBV19,TGTGCCAGTAGAGACACTGGGGCCAACGTCCTGACTTTC,CASRDTGANVLTF
TRBD1,NA,TRBJ1-1,TRBV7-2,TGTGCCAGCAGCCCGACGGGACAGCTTGTATTGAACACTGAAGCTTTCTTT,CASSPTGQLVLNTEAFF
NA,once,TRBJ2-1,TRBV19,TGTGCCAGTAGTCCGGATCTAGGTTACAATGAGCAGTTCTTC,CASSPDLGYNEQFF
TRBD1,NA,TRBJ2-2,TRBV19,TGTGCCAGTAGTTTCCCCGGGACAGGGCCCGGGGAGCTGTTTTTT,CASSFPGTGPGELFF
TRBD2,NA,TRBJ2-3,TRBV9,TGTGCCAGCAGCCCCCACCGGACTAGCGGGAGTACAGATACGCAGTATTTT,CASSPHRTSGSTDTQYF
NA,NA,TRBJ2-7,TRBV28,TGTGCCAGCAGTTTAGGGGGGACTCGGAACGAGCAGTACTTC,CASSLGGTRNEQYF
TRBD1,NA,TRBJ2-1,TRBV2,TGTGCCAGCAGTGAAGGGGACAGGTCATACAATGAGCAGTTCTTC,CASSEGDRSYNEQFF
TRBD2,NA,TRBJ2-1,TRBV9,TGTGCCAGCAGCGGATCTAGCGGGAGGGCAAATGAGCAGTTCTTC,CASSGSSGRANEQFF
TRBD2,NA,TRBJ2-1,TRBV6-4,TGTGCCAGCAGTGACGTGCTAGCGGGAGCCAATGAGCAGTTCTTC,CASSDVLAGANEQFF
TRBD2,NA,TRBJ2-1,TRBV10-2,TGCGCCAGCAGCGCCGGGGTAGCGGGAATTCGTGAGCAGTTCTTC,CASSAGVAGIREQFF
NA,NA,TRBJ2-5,TRBV21-1,TGTGCCAGACCGCGAGAGACCCAGTACTTC,CARPRETQYF
NA,once,TRBJ1-2,TRBV4-2,TGTGCCAGCAGCCAAGATCAGGGTCGGGTGGAGGGCTACACCTTC,CASSQDQGRVEGYTF
NA,NA,TRBJ2-7,TRBV7-2,TGTGCCAGCAGCCCCCTTCGGCAGGGAGGCTCCTACGAGCAGTACTTC,CASSPLRQGGSYEQYF
TRBD1,NA,TRBJ1-2,TRBV28,TGTGCCAGCAGTTTACAGGGGGCTTGGGGCTACACCTTC,CASSLQGAWGYTF
NA,NA,TRBJ2-7,TRBV7-6,TGTGCCAGCAGCCCCATGGAGGACGAGCAGTACTTC,CASSPMEDEQYF
TRBD1,NA,TRBJ1-3,TRBV5-6,TGTGCCAGCAGCTTGTGGAGGGGGCGCCTATATGGAAACACCATATATTTT,CASSLWRGRLYGNTIYF
NA,many,TRBJ1-1,TRBV15,TGTGCCACCAGCAGAGGGGGCGGTGAAGCTTTCTTT,CATSRGGGEAFF
NA,NA,TRBJ1-2,TRBV13,TGTGCCAGCAGGGGGCGCCGATATGGCTACACCTTC,CASRGRRYGYTF
NA,NA,TRBJ1-2,TRBV9,TGTGCCAGCAGCGTAGGGGACTCCAATGGCTACACCTTC,CASSVGDSNGYTF
NA,NA,TRBJ1-1,TRBV5-4,TGTGCCAGCAGTACTACTAGGAACACTGAAGCTTTCTTT,CASSTTRNTEAFF
NA,NA,TRBJ2-7,TRBV21-1,TGTGCCAGCAGCGTACGACTAGCGCCCTCGTCAAGAGAGCAGTACTTC,CASSVRLAPSSREQYF
TRBD2,NA,TRBJ2-1,TRBV30,TGTGCCTGGAAGGGGACTACCCGCTACAATGAGCAGTTCTTC,CAWKGTTRYNEQFF